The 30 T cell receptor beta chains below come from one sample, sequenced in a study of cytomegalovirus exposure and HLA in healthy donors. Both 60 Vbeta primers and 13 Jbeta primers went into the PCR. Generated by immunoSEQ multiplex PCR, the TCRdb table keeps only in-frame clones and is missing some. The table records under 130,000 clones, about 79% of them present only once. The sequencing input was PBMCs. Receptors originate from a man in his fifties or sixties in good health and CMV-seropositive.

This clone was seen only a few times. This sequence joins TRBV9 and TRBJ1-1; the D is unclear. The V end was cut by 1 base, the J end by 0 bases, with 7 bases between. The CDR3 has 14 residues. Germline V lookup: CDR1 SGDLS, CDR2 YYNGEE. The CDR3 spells CASSVFSVNTEAFF. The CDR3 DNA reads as TGTGCCAGCAGCGTATTTTCGGTGAACACTGAAGCTTTCTTT.

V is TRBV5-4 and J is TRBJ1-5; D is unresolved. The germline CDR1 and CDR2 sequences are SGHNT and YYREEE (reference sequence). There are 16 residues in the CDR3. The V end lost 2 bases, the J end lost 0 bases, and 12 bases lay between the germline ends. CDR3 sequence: CASSFSSRHSNQPQHF. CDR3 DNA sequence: TGTGCCAGCAGCTTTTCCTCAAGACATAGCAATCAGCCCCAGCATTTT.

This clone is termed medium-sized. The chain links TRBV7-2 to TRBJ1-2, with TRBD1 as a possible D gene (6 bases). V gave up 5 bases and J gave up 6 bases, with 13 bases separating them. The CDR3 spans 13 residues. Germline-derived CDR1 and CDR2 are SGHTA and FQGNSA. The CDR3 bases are TGTGCCAGCAGCCTCCAGGGGAGTCATGGCTACACCTTC. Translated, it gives CASSLQGSHGYTF.

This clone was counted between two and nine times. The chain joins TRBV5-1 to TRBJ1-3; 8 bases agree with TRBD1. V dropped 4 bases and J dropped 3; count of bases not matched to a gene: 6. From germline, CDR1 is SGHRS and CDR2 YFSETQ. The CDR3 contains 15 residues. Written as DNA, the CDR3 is TGCGCCAGCAGCCGGACAGGGAGGAGTGGAAACACCATATATTTT. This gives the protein CASSRTGRSGNTIYF. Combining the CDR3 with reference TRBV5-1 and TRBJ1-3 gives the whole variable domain KAGVTQTPRYLIKTRGQQVTLSCSPISGHRSVSWYQQTPGQGLQFLFEYFSETQRNKGNFPGRFSGRQFSNSRSEMNVSTLELGDSALYLCASSRTGRSGNTIYFGEGSWLTVV.

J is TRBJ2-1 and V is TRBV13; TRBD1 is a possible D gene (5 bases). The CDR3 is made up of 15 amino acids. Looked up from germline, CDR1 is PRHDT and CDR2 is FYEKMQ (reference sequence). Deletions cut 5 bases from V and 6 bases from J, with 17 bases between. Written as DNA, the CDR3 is TGTGCCAGCAGCCCAAACCCAGGGTCCGGCAATGAGCAGTTCTTC. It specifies CASSPNPGSGNEQFF.

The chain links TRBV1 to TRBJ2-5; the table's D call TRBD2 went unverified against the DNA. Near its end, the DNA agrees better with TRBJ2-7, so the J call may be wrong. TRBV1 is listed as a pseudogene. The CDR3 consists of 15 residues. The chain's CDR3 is CTSSQEKAGGHEQYF. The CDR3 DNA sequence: TGCACCAGCAGCCAAGAGAAAGCGGGAGGCCACGAGCAGTACTTC.

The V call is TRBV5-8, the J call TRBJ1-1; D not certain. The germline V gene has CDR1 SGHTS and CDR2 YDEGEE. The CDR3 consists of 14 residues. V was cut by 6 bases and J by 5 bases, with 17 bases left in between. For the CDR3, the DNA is TGTGCCAGCATCCCGCGCCTCTTTGAGACTGAAGCTTTCTTT. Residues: CASIPRLFETEAFF.

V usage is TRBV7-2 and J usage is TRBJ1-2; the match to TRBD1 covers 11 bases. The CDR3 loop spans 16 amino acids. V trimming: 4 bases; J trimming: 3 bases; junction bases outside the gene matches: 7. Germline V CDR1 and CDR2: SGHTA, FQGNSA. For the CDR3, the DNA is TGTGCCAGCAGCTCGGTCGTGGGACAGGGGGACTATGGCTACACCTTC. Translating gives CASSSVVGQGDYGYTF. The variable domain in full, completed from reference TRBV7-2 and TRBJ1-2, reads GAGVSQSPSNKVTEKGKDVELRCDPISGHTALYWYRQSLGQGLEFLIYFQGNSAPDKSGLPSDRFSAERTGGSVSTLTIQRTQQEDSAVYLCASSSVVGQGDYGYTFGSGTRLTVV.

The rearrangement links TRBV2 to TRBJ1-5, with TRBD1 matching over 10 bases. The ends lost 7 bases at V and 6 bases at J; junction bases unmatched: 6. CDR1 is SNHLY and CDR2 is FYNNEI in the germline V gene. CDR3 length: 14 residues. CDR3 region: CASTRQGASQPQHF. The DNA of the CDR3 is TGTGCCAGCACGAGACAGGGGGCGAGTCAGCCCCAGCATTTT.

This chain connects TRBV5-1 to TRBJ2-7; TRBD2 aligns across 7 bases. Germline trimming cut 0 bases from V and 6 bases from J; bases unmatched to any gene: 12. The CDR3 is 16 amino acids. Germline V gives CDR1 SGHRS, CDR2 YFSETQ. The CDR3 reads CASSLGPPAGEREQYF. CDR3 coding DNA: TGCGCCAGCAGCTTGGGCCCTCCGGCGGGGGAACGCGAGCAGTACTTC.

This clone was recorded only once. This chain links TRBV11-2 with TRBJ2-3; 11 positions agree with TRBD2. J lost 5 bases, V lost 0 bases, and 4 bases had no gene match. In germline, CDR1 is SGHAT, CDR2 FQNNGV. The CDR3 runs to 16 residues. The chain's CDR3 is CASSLELLAGVDTQYF. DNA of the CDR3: TGTGCCAGCAGCTTAGAATTACTAGCGGGAGTAGATACGCAGTATTTT.

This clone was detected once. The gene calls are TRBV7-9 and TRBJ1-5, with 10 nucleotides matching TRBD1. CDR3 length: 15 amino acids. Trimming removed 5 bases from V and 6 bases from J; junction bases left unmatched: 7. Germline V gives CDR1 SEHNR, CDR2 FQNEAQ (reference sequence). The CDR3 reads CASSPDRGPFQPQHF. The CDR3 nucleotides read TGTGCCAGCAGCCCAGACAGGGGGCCGTTTCAGCCCCAGCATTTT.

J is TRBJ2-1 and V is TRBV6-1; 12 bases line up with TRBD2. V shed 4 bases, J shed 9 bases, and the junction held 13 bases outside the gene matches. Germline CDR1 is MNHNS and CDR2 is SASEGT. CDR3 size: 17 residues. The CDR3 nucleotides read TGTGCCAGCAGTGTGGACGGAAGACTAGCGGGAGTGGTTGAGCAGTTCTTC. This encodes CASSVDGRLAGVVEQFF.

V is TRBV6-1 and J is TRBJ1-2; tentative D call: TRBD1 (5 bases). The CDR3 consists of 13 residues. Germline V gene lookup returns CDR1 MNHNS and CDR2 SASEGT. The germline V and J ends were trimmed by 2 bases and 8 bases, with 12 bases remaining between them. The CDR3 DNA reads TGTGCCAGCAGTGAAACCACATACAGGGGCTACACCTTC. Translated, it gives CASSETTYRGYTF.

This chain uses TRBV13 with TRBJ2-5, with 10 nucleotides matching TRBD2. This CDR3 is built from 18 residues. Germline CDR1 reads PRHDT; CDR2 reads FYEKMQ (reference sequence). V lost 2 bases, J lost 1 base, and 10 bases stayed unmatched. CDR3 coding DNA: TGTGCCAGCAGCTTAACCGGGACTAGCGAGATAGCCCAAGAGACCCAGTACTTC. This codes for CASSLTGTSEIAQETQYF.

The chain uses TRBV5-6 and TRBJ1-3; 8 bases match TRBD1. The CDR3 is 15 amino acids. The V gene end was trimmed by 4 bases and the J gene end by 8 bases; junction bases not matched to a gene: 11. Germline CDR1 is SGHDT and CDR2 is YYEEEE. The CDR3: CASSRRDRRWDTIYF. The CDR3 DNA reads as TGTGCCAGCAGCCGGAGGGACAGGAGGTGGGACACCATATATTTT.

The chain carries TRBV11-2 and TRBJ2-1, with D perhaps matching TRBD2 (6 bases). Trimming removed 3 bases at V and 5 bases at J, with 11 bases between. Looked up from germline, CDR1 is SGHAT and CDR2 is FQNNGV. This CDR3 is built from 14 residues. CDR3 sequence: CASSFAGNHNEQFF. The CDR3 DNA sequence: TGTGCCAGCAGCTTCGCGGGGAACCACAATGAGCAGTTCTTC.

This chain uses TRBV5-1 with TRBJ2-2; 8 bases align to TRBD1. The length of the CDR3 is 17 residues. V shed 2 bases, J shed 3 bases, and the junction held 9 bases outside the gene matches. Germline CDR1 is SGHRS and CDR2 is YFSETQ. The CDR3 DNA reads TGCGCCAGCAGCTTCTCAGGGGGCATTCCGTACACCGGGGAGCTGTTTTTT. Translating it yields CASSFSGGIPYTGELFF.

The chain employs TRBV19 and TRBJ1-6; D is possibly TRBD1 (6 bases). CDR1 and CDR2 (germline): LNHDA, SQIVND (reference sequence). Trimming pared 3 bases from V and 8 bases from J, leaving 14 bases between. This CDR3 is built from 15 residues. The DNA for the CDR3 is TGTGCCAGTAGTATTTCGGATCGGACAGATTCACCCCTCCACTTT. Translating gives CASSISDRTDSPLHF.

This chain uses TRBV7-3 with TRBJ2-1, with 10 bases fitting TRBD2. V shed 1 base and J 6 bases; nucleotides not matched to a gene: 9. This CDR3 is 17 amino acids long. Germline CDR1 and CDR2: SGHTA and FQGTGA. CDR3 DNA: TGTGCCAGCAGCTTAAGAGGTATAAGCGGGAGGGTCAATGAGCAGTTCTTC. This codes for CASSLRGISGRVNEQFF.

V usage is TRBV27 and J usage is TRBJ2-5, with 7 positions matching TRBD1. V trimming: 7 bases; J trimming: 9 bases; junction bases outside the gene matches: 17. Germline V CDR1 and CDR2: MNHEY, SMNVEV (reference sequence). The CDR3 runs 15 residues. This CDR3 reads CASKELGQLTAAQYF. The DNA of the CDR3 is TGTGCCAGCAAAGAACTGGGACAGCTCACAGCGGCCCAGTACTTC.

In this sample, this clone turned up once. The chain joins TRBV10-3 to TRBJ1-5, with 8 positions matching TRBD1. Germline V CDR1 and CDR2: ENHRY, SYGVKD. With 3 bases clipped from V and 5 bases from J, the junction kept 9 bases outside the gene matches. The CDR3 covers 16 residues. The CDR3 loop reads CAISDPGTGDHQPQHF. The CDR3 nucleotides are TGTGCCATCAGTGACCCCGGGACAGGAGATCATCAGCCCCAGCATTTT.

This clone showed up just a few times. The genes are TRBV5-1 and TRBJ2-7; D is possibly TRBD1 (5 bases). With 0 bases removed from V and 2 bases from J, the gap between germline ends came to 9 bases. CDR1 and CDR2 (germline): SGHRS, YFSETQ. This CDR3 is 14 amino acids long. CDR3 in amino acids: CASSLDRPTYEQYF. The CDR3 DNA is TGCGCCAGCAGCTTGGACAGGCCGACCTACGAGCAGTACTTC.

CDR3 amino acids: CASSIRRTPNQPQHF. The CDR3 DNA follows: TGTGCCAGTAGTATTAGGAGGACGCCTAATCAGCCCCAGCATTTT. The chain combines TRBV19 with TRBJ1-5; D is unresolved. V lost 3 bases and J 4 bases, leaving 13 bases between the germline ends. The CDR3 is 15 amino acids. CDR1 LNHDA and CDR2 SQIVND come from the germline V gene (reference sequence). Filled out from reference TRBV19 and TRBJ1-5, the complete variable domain reads DGGITQSPKYLFRKEGQNVTLSCEQNLNHDAMYWYRQDPGQGLRLIYYSQIVNDFQKGDIAEGYSVSREKKESFPLTVTSAQKNPTAFYLCASSIRRTPNQPQHFGDGTRLSIL.

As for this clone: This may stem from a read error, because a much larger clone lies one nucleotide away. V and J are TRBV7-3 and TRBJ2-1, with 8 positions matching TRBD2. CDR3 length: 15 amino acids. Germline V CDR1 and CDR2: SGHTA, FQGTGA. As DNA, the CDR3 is TGTGCCGGCAGCTTGGGACTAGGGGGAATGAGTGAGCAGTTCTTC. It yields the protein CAGSLGLGGMSEQFF.

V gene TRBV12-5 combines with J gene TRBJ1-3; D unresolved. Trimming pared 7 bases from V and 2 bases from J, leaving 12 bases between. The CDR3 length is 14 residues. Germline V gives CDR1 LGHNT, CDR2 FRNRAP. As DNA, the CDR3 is TGTGCTAGTGCCCCGGGTAATCCTGGAAACACCATATATTTT. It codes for CASAPGNPGNTIYF.

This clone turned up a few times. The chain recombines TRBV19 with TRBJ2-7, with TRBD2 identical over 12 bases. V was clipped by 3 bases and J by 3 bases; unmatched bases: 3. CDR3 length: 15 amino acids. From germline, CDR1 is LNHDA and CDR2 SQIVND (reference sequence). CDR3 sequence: CASSISSGRGYEQYF. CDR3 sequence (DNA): TGTGCCAGTAGTATCTCTAGCGGGAGGGGCTACGAGCAGTACTTC.

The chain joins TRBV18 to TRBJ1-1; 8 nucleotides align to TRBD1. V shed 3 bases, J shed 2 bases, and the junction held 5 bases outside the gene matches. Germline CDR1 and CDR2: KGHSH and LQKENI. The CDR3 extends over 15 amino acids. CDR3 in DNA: TGTGCCAGCTCACCGGCCGACAGGGGAAACACTGAAGCTTTCTTT. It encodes CASSPADRGNTEAFF. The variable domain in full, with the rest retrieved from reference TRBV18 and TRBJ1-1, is NAGVMQNPRHLVRRRGQEARLRCSPMKGHSHVYWYRQLPEEGLKFMVYLQKENIIDESGMPKERFSAEFPKEGPSILRIQQVVRGDSAAYFCASSPADRGNTEAFFGQGTRLTVV.

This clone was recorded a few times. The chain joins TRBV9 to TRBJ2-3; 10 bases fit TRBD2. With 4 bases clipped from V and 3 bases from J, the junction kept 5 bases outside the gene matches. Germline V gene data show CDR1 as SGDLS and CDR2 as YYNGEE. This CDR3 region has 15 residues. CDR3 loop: CASSKREGETDTQYF. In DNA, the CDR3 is TGTGCCAGCAGCAAGCGGGAGGGAGAGACAGATACGCAGTATTTT.

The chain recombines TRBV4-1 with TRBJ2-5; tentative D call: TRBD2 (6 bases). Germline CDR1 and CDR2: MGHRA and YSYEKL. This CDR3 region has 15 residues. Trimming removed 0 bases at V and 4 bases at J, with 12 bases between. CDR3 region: CASSQDRGSGETQYF. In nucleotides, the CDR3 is TGCGCCAGCAGCCAAGATCGAGGTAGCGGAGAGACCCAGTACTTC.